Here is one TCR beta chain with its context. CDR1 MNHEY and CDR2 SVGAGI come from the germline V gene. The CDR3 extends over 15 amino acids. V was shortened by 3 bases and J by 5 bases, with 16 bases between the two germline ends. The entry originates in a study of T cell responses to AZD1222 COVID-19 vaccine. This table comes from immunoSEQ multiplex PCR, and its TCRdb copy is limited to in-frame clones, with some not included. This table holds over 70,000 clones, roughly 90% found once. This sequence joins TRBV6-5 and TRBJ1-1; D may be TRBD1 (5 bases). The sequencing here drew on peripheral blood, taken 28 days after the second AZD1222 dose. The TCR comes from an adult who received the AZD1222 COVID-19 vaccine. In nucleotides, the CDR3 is TGTGCCAGCAGTTATGGGGTACGTCGGGGGACTGAAGCTTTCTTT. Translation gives CASSYGVRRGTEAFF.